The 19 T cell receptor beta chains given below trace back to one sample, sequenced in a study of blood T cells in healthy people across ages. Next came a second PCR, run for roughly 7 to 12 cycles, which used a sample-barcoded 5' primer along with a J-beta primer mix. In TCRdb, the 5' RACE reads were re-called with MiXCR into one record per CDR3 protein. Among approximately 1,700,000 distinct CDR3 sequences, about two fifths were seen once, and the ten largest hold roughly 23%. Sequencing was carried out using blood. These receptors were taken from a human donor in good health.

V and J are TRBV29-1 and TRBJ2-1; TRBD2 matches 7 bases. V shed 4 bases and J 6 bases; nucleotides not matched to a gene: 9. This CDR3 comprises 14 residues. CDR1 is SQVTM and CDR2 is ANQGSEA in the germline V gene. The CDR3 bases are TGCAGCGTTGGGGGGGAGGGAGTCGTCAATGAGCAGTTCTTC. It encodes CSVGGEGVVNEQFF.

The gene calls are TRBV9 and TRBJ2-1; 10 bases are a match to TRBD2. Losses at the gene ends were 0 bases for V and 6 bases for J; bases not matched to a gene: 6. The germline V gene encodes CDR1 SGDLS and CDR2 YYNGEE. This CDR3 is 16 amino acids long. The CDR3 sequence is CASSVGTSGTFNEQFF. CDR3 in DNA: TGTGCCAGCAGCGTAGGGACTAGCGGAACCTTCAATGAGCAGTTCTTC.

Regarding this clonotype: The CDR3 does not close with the conserved phenylalanine or tryptophan, likely indicating a read error. The chain carries TRBV28 and TRBJ1-1, with D possibly being TRBD1 (6 bases). V lost 5 bases and J 5 bases, leaving 21 bases between the germline ends. The CDR3 extends over 16 amino acids. Germline CDR1 MDHEN, CDR2 SYDVKM. The chain's CDR3 is CASSVEPGAGDTEAFC. The CDR3 DNA reads TGTGCCAGCAGTGTAGAGCCCGGGGCAGGGGATACTGAAGCTTTCTGT.

This clonotype appeared a few times. The chain combines TRBV4-3 with TRBJ2-5; 9 nucleotides match TRBD2. The length of the CDR3 is 17 residues. V was pared by 0 bases and J by 5 bases, with 10 bases of the junction left unmatched. The germline V gene encodes CDR1 LGHNA and CDR2 YSLEER. The CDR3 nucleotides are TGCGCCAGCAGCCAAGATTTGGCGGGGGGGCCTTTGGAGACCCAGTACTTC. This gives the protein CASSQDLAGGPLETQYF.

This chain uses TRBV20-1 with TRBJ1-2, with D possibly TRBD1 on 6 matching bases. V lost 1 base and J 6 bases, leaving 12 bases between the germline ends. The CDR3 has 13 amino acids. The germline V gene has CDR1 DFQATT and CDR2 SNEGSKA (reference sequence). The CDR3 sequence: CSARGGGEDGYTF. The CDR3 DNA reads TGCAGTGCTAGAGGAGGGGGAGAGGATGGCTACACCTTC.

The chain is built from TRBV20-1 and TRBJ2-1; 15 bases are shared with TRBD2. The J call may be incorrect, as the DNA end agrees better with TRBJ2-7. Germline loops: CDR1 DFQATT, CDR2 SNEGSKA (reference sequence). This CDR3 comprises 16 residues. This chain's CDR3 is CSASGTSGGPYNEQYF. The CDR3 DNA follows: TGCAGTGCTAGCGGGACTAGCGGGGGGCCATACAATGAGCAGTACTTC.

V gene TRBV5-1 combines with J gene TRBJ1-1, with D unclear. Trimming cost V 4 bases and J 0 bases, with 13 bases left between them. There are 15 residues in the CDR3. The germline CDR1 and CDR2 sequences are SGHRS and YFSETQ. CDR3 protein: CASSPRTDLNTEAFF. CDR3 nucleotide sequence: TGCGCCAGCAGCCCCCGGACCGACCTGAACACTGAAGCTTTCTTT. The full variable domain, rest sourced from reference TRBV5-1 and TRBJ1-1, is KAGVTQTPRYLIKTRGQQVTLSCSPISGHRSVSWYQQTPGQGLQFLFEYFSETQRNKGNFPGRFSGRQFSNSRSEMNVSTLELGDSALYLCASSPRTDLNTEAFFGQGTRLTVV.

This rearrangement joins TRBV7-2 to TRBJ2-1; 7 bases are shared with TRBD2. Per germline, CDR1 SGHTA and CDR2 FQGNSA. V shed 0 bases, J shed 10 bases, and the junction held 6 bases outside the gene matches. The CDR3 covers 14 residues. CDR3 nucleotides: TGTGCCAGCAGCTTAGCGGGAGGGTCAGTAGAGCAGTTCTTC. It encodes CASSLAGGSVEQFF.

The rearrangement joins TRBV29-1 to TRBJ1-2, with D uncertain. V lost 3 bases and J lost 6, with 20 bases in between. CDR1 and CDR2 from the germline V gene are SQVTM and ANQGSEA. The CDR3 runs 15 residues. The CDR3 bases are TGCAGCGTTGACCGAGGGAACACACCTAGGAATGGCTACACCTTC. Translated: CSVDRGNTPRNGYTF.

This clonotype was counted a few times. J is TRBJ1-1 and V is TRBV6-1; D is unclear. Germline V gene data show CDR1 as MNHNS and CDR2 as SASEGT. Trimming cost V 6 bases and J 5 bases, with 13 bases left between them. The CDR3 spans 13 residues. CDR3 DNA: TGTGCCAGCAGCCCAACCGACGAGACTGAAGCTTTCTTT. It is translated as CASSPTDETEAFF.

This clonotype was detected only a few times. The chain joins TRBV29-1 to TRBJ2-5, with 9 bases that match TRBD2. CDR1 SQVTM and CDR2 ANQGSEA come from the germline V gene. This CDR3 contains 14 residues. The trim removed 4 bases at V and 4 bases at J, leaving 7 bases unmatched. CDR3 in amino acids: CSVGLAGMGETQYF. DNA of the CDR3: TGCAGCGTTGGGCTAGCGGGGATGGGAGAGACCCAGTACTTC.

V is TRBV20-1 and J is TRBJ2-1; TRBD2 matches 12 bases. The V segment lost 6 bases and the J segment 6 bases; nucleotides outside the gene matches: 12. Germline V CDR1 and CDR2: DFQATT, SNEGSKA (reference sequence). The CDR3 length is 16 residues. CDR3 bases: TGCAGTGCCCCGTTTACGACTAGCGGGAGACCCAATGAGCAGTTCTTC. It translates to CSAPFTTSGRPNEQFF.

The chain is built from TRBV5-8 and TRBJ2-1; 12 nucleotides match TRBD2. Germline CDR1 reads SGHTS; CDR2 reads YDEGEE. The CDR3 spans 12 residues. The V segment lost 3 bases and the J segment 15 bases; nucleotides outside the gene matches: 4. CDR3 sequence: CASSSRTSGAFF. The CDR3 coding sequence is TGTGCCAGCAGCTCCCGGACTAGCGGGGCGTTCTTC.

This clonotype was counted many times. The chain carries TRBV15 and TRBJ2-5; D may be TRBD2 (5 bases). The CDR3 is 12 residues long. Germline CDR1 and CDR2: LNHNV and YYDKDF (reference sequence). Trimming cost V 0 bases and J 11 bases, with 10 bases left between them. The CDR3 sequence is CATSRDLGEQYF. The DNA for the CDR3 is TGTGCCACCAGCAGAGATTTGGGAGAGCAGTACTTC.

A note on this clonotype: The junction and the germline gene differ at one end; a read error may be behind it. The CDR3 nucleotides are TGCGCCACCAGCAGGGGTGACAGGGGCCGTGGAGATACGCAGTATTTT. As protein: CATSRGDRGRGDTQYF. This chain connects TRBV15 to TRBJ2-3, with 8 bases lining up with TRBD1. Per germline, CDR1 LNHNV and CDR2 YYDKDF (reference sequence). This CDR3 contains 16 residues.

The chain uses TRBV7-3 and TRBJ2-5; TRBD1 is a possible D gene (5 bases). This CDR3 has 16 residues. Germline assignment: CDR1 SGHTA and CDR2 FQGTGA. V lost 4 bases and J 2 bases, leaving 17 bases between the germline ends. This CDR3 is CASSCSTEKLQETQYF. CDR3 sequence (DNA): TGTGCCAGCAGCTGTTCGACAGAAAAGCTACAAGAGACCCAGTACTTC.

The chain combines TRBV6-2 or TRBV6-3 with TRBJ1-6; D uncertain. From germline, CDR1 is MNHEY and CDR2 SVGEGT. Trimming took off 5 bases at V and 9 bases at J, with 11 bases between the two ends. This CDR3 region has 13 residues. The DNA of the CDR3 is TGTGCCAGCAGTCCCCGGGATACTTCACCCCTCCACTTT. As protein: CASSPRDTSPLHF.

In this sample, this clonotype turned up once. The chain recombines TRBV5-1 with TRBJ2-3, with D unresolved. Per the germline V gene, CDR1 is SGHRS and CDR2 is YFSETQ. Trimming left V 10 bases short and J 10 bases short, with 13 bases between. The CDR3 runs to 10 residues. The CDR3 region has the DNA TGCGCCCAAGCAGCCCCTCCGCAGTATTTT. This translates into CAQAAPPQYF. Complete variable domain (other parts from reference TRBV5-1 and TRBJ2-3): KAGVTQTPRYLIKTRGQQVTLSCSPISGHRSVSWYQQTPGQGLQFLFEYFSETQRNKGNFPGRFSGRQFSNSRSEMNVSTLELGDSALYLCAQAAPPQYFGPGTRLTVL.

The J gene is TRBJ2-7, the V gene TRBV20-1, with D possibly being TRBD1 (6 bases). Per germline, CDR1 DFQATT and CDR2 SNEGSKA (reference sequence). V lost 5 bases, J lost 6 bases, and 17 bases lay in between. The CDR3 totals 13 residues. The CDR3 protein is CSAARRGRGEQYF. In nucleotides, the CDR3 is TGCAGTGCTGCGCGCAGGGGACGGGGCGAGCAGTACTTC.